This passage covers 28 T cell receptor beta chains from one sample sequenced in a study of T cell repertoires in cytomegalovirus infection. No antigen is known for these receptors. TCRdb processed the reads anew with MiXCR; each CDR3 protein has one entry. The profile shows around 430,000 distinct CDR3 sequences, 42% of them singletons. The sequenced sample was cultured PBMCs, obtained from culture after CMV antigen stimulation. All receptors come from a human donor in good health (CMV status not recorded). Some clones in this sample may be carry-over from other donors' samples.

The chain recombines TRBV28 with TRBJ2-5; 10 bases match TRBD2. The V gene's germline CDR1 is MDHEN and CDR2 SYDVKM. V dropped 6 bases and J dropped 2; count of bases not matched to a gene: 6. CDR3 length: 15 amino acids. Here the CDR3 reads CASRSGTSAQETQYF. CDR3 sequence (DNA): TGTGCCAGCAGATCCGGGACTAGCGCTCAAGAGACCCAGTACTTC.

This rearrangement joins TRBV25-1 to TRBJ2-1; TRBD2 might be the D (5 bases). CDR3 length: 14 residues. With 3 bases removed from V and 6 bases from J, the gap between germline ends came to 12 bases. Germline loops: CDR1 MGHDK, CDR2 SYGVNS. The CDR3 loop reads CASSDERVGNEQFF. In DNA, the CDR3 is TGTGCCAGCAGTGACGAGAGGGTGGGCAATGAGCAGTTCTTC.

The gene calls are TRBV20-1 and TRBJ2-1, with 8 bases aligning to TRBD2. The CDR3 runs 12 residues. The germline gives CDR1 DFQATT, CDR2 SNEGSKA (reference sequence). V trimming: 5 bases; J trimming: 4 bases; junction bases outside the gene matches: 1. This chain's CDR3 is CSARGGYNEQFF. The CDR3 DNA reads as TGCAGTGCTCGGGGGGGGTACAATGAGCAGTTCTTC.

V gene TRBV19 combines with J gene TRBJ2-4, with 8 bases matching TRBD1. Unmatched junction bases numbered 14, after V lost 4 bases and J lost 3 bases. Germline V gene lookup returns CDR1 LNHDA and CDR2 SQIVND (reference sequence). The CDR3 spans 18 residues. CDR3 nucleotide sequence: TGTGCCAGTAGTACCCTTTCGTTCAGGGGGCGCGGCAAAAACATTCAGTACTTC. It encodes CASSTLSFRGRGKNIQYF.

This clonotype occurred once. The gene calls are TRBV10-3 and TRBJ1-5; D remains unclear. This CDR3 comprises 12 residues. Germline V CDR1 and CDR2: ENHRY, SYGVKD. The germline V and J ends were trimmed by 0 bases and 6 bases, with 3 bases remaining between them. The CDR3 is CAISESSQPQHF. CDR3 nucleotide sequence: TGTGCCATCAGTGAGTCTTCTCAGCCCCAGCATTTT.

This chain joins TRBV20-1 and TRBJ1-5, with D unresolved. Per germline, CDR1 DFQATT and CDR2 SNEGSKA (reference sequence). This CDR3 spans 14 amino acids. The V end was cut by 0 bases, the J end by 3 bases, with 9 bases between. CDR3: CSARDGADNQPQHF. The CDR3 DNA follows: TGCAGTGCTAGAGATGGCGCAGACAATCAGCCCCAGCATTTT.

This clonotype was observed a few times. The rearrangement uses TRBV7-2 and TRBJ2-1; D is unresolved. Per germline, CDR1 SGHTA and CDR2 FQGNSA. The V end lost 7 bases, the J end lost 6 bases, and 19 bases lay between the germline ends. This CDR3 is built from 15 residues. The CDR3 DNA reads TGTGCCAGCACCTTGGTATCTGGGATAGGCAATGAGCAGTTCTTC. The encoded protein is CASTLVSGIGNEQFF. Supplemented by reference TRBV7-2 and TRBJ2-1, the full variable domain reads GAGVSQSPSNKVTEKGKDVELRCDPISGHTALYWYRQSLGQGLEFLIYFQGNSAPDKSGLPSDRFSAERTGGSVSTLTIQRTQQEDSAVYLCASTLVSGIGNEQFFGPGTRLTVL.

There are a few counts of this clonotype. The J gene is TRBJ1-2, the V gene TRBV7-2, with D possibly TRBD1 on 5 matching bases. CDR1 and CDR2 (germline): SGHTA, FQGNSA. CDR3 length: 16 amino acids. The V gene lost 5 bases and the J gene lost 8 bases, with 24 bases spanning the gap. The CDR3 here is CASSPLVDSRVWGYTF. CDR3 coding DNA: TGTGCCAGCAGCCCCCTCGTCGACAGCCGAGTCTGGGGCTACACCTTC.

This clonotype was counted a few times. The rearrangement uses TRBV12-3 or TRBV12-4 and TRBJ2-1; the D is unclear. This CDR3 is built from 13 residues. With 5 bases removed from V and 5 bases from J, the gap between germline ends came to 10 bases. The CDR3 spells CASSARADNEQFF. The CDR3 DNA reads as TGTGCCAGCAGTGCTCGGGCGGACAATGAGCAGTTCTTC.

The V gene is TRBV6-2 or TRBV6-3, the J gene TRBJ2-7, with 10 bases that match TRBD2. The trim removed 7 bases at V and 2 bases at J, leaving 20 bases unmatched. Germline values: CDR1 MNHEY, CDR2 SVGEGT. This CDR3 contains 19 residues. The CDR3 sequence is CASTHGVAGRLAGAYEQYF. For the CDR3, the DNA is TGTGCCAGCACCCACGGGGTCGCAGGGCGGCTAGCGGGGGCCTACGAGCAGTACTTC.

The chain is built from TRBV28 and TRBJ1-2; D remains unclear. Germline V gene sequence: CDR1 MDHEN, CDR2 SYDVKM. The CDR3 has 13 residues. V was trimmed by 6 bases and J by 4 bases, leaving 12 bases between them. The CDR3 sequence: CASSSGPVYGYTF. CDR3 sequence (DNA): TGTGCCAGCAGCTCGGGTCCGGTCTATGGCTACACCTTC.

The chain carries TRBV20-1 and TRBJ1-2; possible D gene TRBD1, 5 bases. The CDR3 covers 15 residues. Germline V gene data show CDR1 as DFQATT and CDR2 as SNEGSKA (reference sequence). V was trimmed by 4 bases and J by 3 bases, leaving 18 bases between them. In nucleotides, the CDR3 is TGCAGTGCTAAGCAGACAAGGGGAGGTCACTATGGCTACACCTTC. Its translation: CSAKQTRGGHYGYTF.

Written as DNA, the CDR3 is TGTGCCAGCAGCCCGAGGACTAGCGGGAGACTCTACAATGAGCAGTTCTTC. Translated: CASSPRTSGRLYNEQFF. The chain links TRBV7-8 to TRBJ2-1; 13 nucleotides match TRBD2. Trimming removed 5 bases from V and 3 bases from J; junction bases left unmatched: 7. The CDR3 is 17 amino acids. CDR1 is SGHVS, CDR2 FQNEAQ, per germline. The whole variable domain, filled in from reference TRBV7-8 and TRBJ2-1, reads GAGVSQSPRYKVAKRGQDVALRCDPISGHVSLFWYQQALGQGPEFLTYFQNEAQLDKSGLPSDRFFAERPEGSVSTLKIQRTQQEDSAVYLCASSPRTSGRLYNEQFFGPGTRLTVL.

V gene TRBV12-3 or TRBV12-4 combines with J gene TRBJ1-6, with TRBD1 matching over 9 bases. The CDR3 has 14 residues. Trimming cost V 5 bases and J 9 bases; bases outside gene matches: 5. For the CDR3, the DNA is TGTGCCAGCAGTCCAAGGGACAGGGTTTCACCCCTCCACTTT. Protein product: CASSPRDRVSPLHF.

The chain is built from TRBV12-3 or TRBV12-4 and TRBJ2-7; D call uncertain. Between the trimmed V and J ends, which lost 0 bases and 2 bases, there was a span of 17 bases. This CDR3 contains 17 residues. CDR3 coding DNA: TGTGCCAGCAGTTTAGCCCGCCCAGGCAGTCGCCCCTACGAGCAGTACTTC. This gives the protein CASSLARPGSRPYEQYF.

The chain is built from TRBV7-2 and TRBJ1-3; a weak D match, TRBD1 (5 bases). The CDR3 extends over 17 amino acids. With 7 bases removed from V and 7 bases from J, the gap between germline ends came to 26 bases. CDR1 SGHTA and CDR2 FQGNSA come from the germline V gene. CDR3 DNA sequence: TGTGCCAGCACGCCACGGGGCGGTCCCGGTCTAGCCAACACCATATATTTT. Translating it yields CASTPRGGPGLANTIYF.

This clonotype has more than one count but fewer than ten. This chain links TRBV7-4 with TRBJ1-5, with TRBD1 as a possible D gene (6 bases). This CDR3 comprises 14 residues. Germline assignment: CDR1 SGHVT and CDR2 SQSDAQ. V was shortened by 3 bases and J by 5 bases, with 11 bases between the two germline ends. CDR3 sequence: CASSLTGPHQPQHF. In DNA form, the CDR3 reads TGTGCCAGCAGCTTGACAGGTCCCCATCAGCCCCAGCATTTT.

The chain uses TRBV5-1 and TRBJ2-7; D not certain. Germline CDR1 is SGHRS and CDR2 is YFSETQ. The CDR3 is 13 residues long. Trimming cost V 2 bases and J 3 bases, with 9 bases left between them. The CDR3 reads CASSFRKGYEQYF. The DNA of the CDR3 is TGCGCCAGCAGCTTCCGAAAAGGCTACGAGCAGTACTTC.

The V and J genes are TRBV5-1 and TRBJ2-5; 11 nucleotides align to TRBD2. Trimming took 4 bases from V and 7 from J; bases not matched to a gene: 6. This CDR3 region has 14 residues. CDR1 SGHRS and CDR2 YFSETQ come from the germline V gene. The CDR3 is CASSETGTSGTQYF. The CDR3 DNA reads as TGCGCCAGCAGCGAGACCGGGACTAGCGGGACCCAGTACTTC.

This clonotype was seen only a few times. This chain uses TRBV6-1 with TRBJ1-3, with D perhaps matching TRBD1 (6 bases). This CDR3 region has 16 residues. The V end was cut by 6 bases, the J end by 0 bases, with 15 bases between. Germline CDR1 and CDR2: MNHNS and SASEGT. CDR3 sequence (DNA): TGTGCCAGCAGAATAGGGGGACTCTACTCTGGAAACACCATATATTTT. Its protein is CASRIGGLYSGNTIYF.

This sequence joins TRBV14 and TRBJ2-3, with TRBD1 identical over 8 bases. Losses at the gene ends were 5 bases for V and 4 bases for J; bases not matched to a gene: 5. CDR3 length: 14 residues. CDR1 SGHDN and CDR2 FVKESK come from the germline V gene. CDR3 in DNA: TGTGCCAGCAGCTCCCGACAGGGGCCAGATACGCAGTATTTT. Protein: CASSSRQGPDTQYF.

The chain recombines TRBV6-2 or TRBV6-3 with TRBJ2-1, with 12 bases identical to TRBD2. Per germline, CDR1 MNHEY and CDR2 SVGEGT. The CDR3 length is 19 residues. The ends lost 4 bases at V and 5 bases at J; junction bases unmatched: 15. For the CDR3, the DNA is TGTGCCAGCAGTTGGGTACTAGCGGGAGGTAGCCCCAGGGACAATGAGCAGTTCTTC. Its translation: CASSWVLAGGSPRDNEQFF.

A few counts support this clonotype. In nucleotides, the CDR3 is TGTGCCAGCAGCTTAGGACAGGTCTTGACCCAGCCCCAGCATTTT. It is translated as CASSLGQVLTQPQHF. V is TRBV7-2 and J is TRBJ1-5; D possibly corresponds to TRBD1 (6 bases). Trimming stripped 1 base from V and 7 bases from J, with 14 bases between. Germline lookup yields CDR1 SGHTA and CDR2 FQGNSA. The length of the CDR3 is 15 residues.

The gene calls are TRBV19 and TRBJ1-2; no clear D. The CDR3 covers 13 residues. Germline V gives CDR1 LNHDA, CDR2 SQIVND (reference sequence). Deletions cut 2 bases from V and 7 bases from J, with 11 bases between. The CDR3 coding sequence is TGTGCCAGTAGTATATCACTCGACGTTGGCTACACCTTC. It codes for CASSISLDVGYTF.

The chain uses TRBV12-3 or TRBV12-4 and TRBJ2-1, with a weak D call TRBD1 (6 bases). The V gene lost 6 bases and the J gene lost 9 bases, with 27 bases spanning the gap. This CDR3 spans 17 amino acids. The CDR3 here is CASRMTRDTSKRGEQFF. The CDR3 DNA is TGTGCCAGCAGGATGACTCGGGACACTTCCAAACGCGGTGAGCAGTTCTTC.

The V and J genes are TRBV6-6 and TRBJ2-3; 7 bases are shared with TRBD1. The V and J ends lost 4 bases and 3 bases, in that order; junction bases with no gene match: 4. Germline CDR1 and CDR2: MNHNY and SVGAGI (reference sequence). This CDR3 contains 14 residues. CDR3 sequence (DNA): TGTGCCAGCAGTTTCGACAGGGCGACAGATACGCAGTATTTT. Translation: CASSFDRATDTQYF.

This clonotype came up a few times. This sequence joins TRBV28 and TRBJ1-2; a possible D gene is TRBD1 (5 bases). CDR3 length equals 13 residues. V was trimmed by 3 bases and J by 9 bases, leaving 14 bases between them. Germline CDR1 is MDHEN and CDR2 is SYDVKM. The chain's CDR3 is CASSFGDFRSYTF. The CDR3 DNA sequence: TGTGCCAGCAGTTTTGGGGACTTTAGAAGCTACACCTTC.

Turning to this clonotype: The germline gene is not matched at one end of the junction; a read error may be the cause. DNA for the CDR3: TGCGCCAGCAGCTTTGCGTTTCCAGAGACCCAGTACTTC. Its protein is CASSFAFPETQYF. This chain connects TRBV7-2 to TRBJ2-5; no clear D. The V gene's germline CDR1 is SGHTA and CDR2 FQGNSA. This CDR3 contains 13 residues.